This T cell receptor beta chain was sequenced during a study of blood T cell repertoires in COVID-19. Looking at the study overall: The analysed material was cDNA or gDNA that came from T cells, B-cell-depleted T cells, or PBMCs.

Per the study methods: Amplification of reference gene primers provided the estimated nucleated cell counts. Data came from immunoSEQ multiplex PCR; TCRdb stores just in-frame clones and leaves some out. That table is the source of V, J and clone size, and D and trimming were worked out from the DNA. Of fewer than 200,000 clones in the sample, roughly 81% are singletons; the top ten hold 9.5% to 15%. V lost 3 bases and J lost 4, with 12 bases in between. Germline values: CDR1 MNHEY, CDR2 SMNVEV (reference sequence). CDR3 length: 15 amino acids. The genes are TRBV27 and TRBJ2-2; D may be TRBD1 (5 bases). The specimen sequenced was peripheral blood. The TCR comes from a woman older than 75 with COVID-19, enrolled during active disease. The CDR3 protein is CASSLWQGGTGELFF. As DNA, the CDR3 is TGTGCCAGCAGTTTGTGGCAGGGCGGCACCGGGGAGCTGTTTTTT.